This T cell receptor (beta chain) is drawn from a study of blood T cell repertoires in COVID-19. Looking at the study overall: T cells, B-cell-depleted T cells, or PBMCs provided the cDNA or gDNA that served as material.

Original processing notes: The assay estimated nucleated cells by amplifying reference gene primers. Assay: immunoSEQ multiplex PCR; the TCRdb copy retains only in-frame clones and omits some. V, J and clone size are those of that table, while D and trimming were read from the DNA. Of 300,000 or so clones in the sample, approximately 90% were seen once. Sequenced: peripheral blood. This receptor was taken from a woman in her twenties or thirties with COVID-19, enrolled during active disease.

CDR3 in DNA: TGTGCCAGCACCGTAGCGGGAGGGCCGAGCTCCTACAATGAGCAGTTCTTC. Its protein product is CASTVAGGPSSYNEQFF. The chain links TRBV13 to TRBJ2-1, with TRBD2 matching over 11 bases. V trimming: 7 bases; J trimming: 0 bases; junction bases outside the gene matches: 8. CDR1 PRHDT and CDR2 FYEKMQ come from the germline V gene (reference sequence). CDR3 length: 17 residues.